This TCR beta chain was documented in a study of blood T cell repertoires in COVID-19. This clone has more than one count but fewer than ten. CDR1 is SGHAT, CDR2 FQNNGV, per germline. Between the trimmed V and J ends, which lost 8 bases and 2 bases, there was a span of 15 bases. The CDR3 loop spans 14 amino acids. Authors' analysis steps: Amplification with reference gene primers provided the estimates of nucleated cell counts. Sequencing was performed with immunoSEQ multiplex PCR; in TCRdb, only in-frame clones are kept and a portion is missing. D and trimming come from the DNA, and the V and J calls and clone size come from that table. This sample yields just over 300,000 clones, of which 89% are seen a single time; approximately 9.8% belongs to the top ten.

Material for sequencing was PBMCs or T cells enriched from blood (not recorded which). This clonotype was obtained from a woman aged 40 to 55 who had recovered from COVID-19. The V and J genes are TRBV11-2 and TRBJ2-5, with TRBD1 as a possible D gene (5 bases). CDR3 loop: CASAPIAGQETQYF. CDR3 DNA sequence: TGTGCCAGCGCACCGATCGCAGGGCAAGAGACCCAGTACTTC.